The sequence of this T cell receptor beta chain was determined in a study of blood T cell repertoires in COVID-19. Study summary: Whether acute or convalescent, the COVID-19 samples came from the United States, Italy and Spain. Nucleic acid was either cDNA or gDNA, and it came from T cells, B-cell-depleted T cells, or PBMCs.

Authors' processing steps: Reference gene primer amplification in the assay estimated nucleated cell counts. Libraries were prepared by immunoSEQ multiplex PCR; TCRdb keeps only in-frame clonotypes and omits some of them. The V and J calls and clone size come from that table; D and trimming were worked out from the DNA. The repertoire includes hundreds of thousands of clones, over 70% of them detected once, and 7.9% sits in the top ten. Germline assignment: CDR1 SNHLY and CDR2 FYNNEI. The length of the CDR3 is 11 residues. V lost 8 bases and J 2 bases, leaving 6 bases between the germline ends. This clone was seen a few times.

Sequenced material: peripheral blood. The source of this sequence is a woman of 80 years or more with acute or convalescent COVID-19. The J gene is TRBJ2-5, the V gene TRBV2; D uncertain. The CDR3 sequence: CASSKQETQYF. CDR3 bases: TGTGCCAGCTCCAAACAAGAGACCCAGTACTTC.